This passage covers 17 T cell receptor beta chains from one sample sequenced in a study of cytomegalovirus exposure and HLA in healthy donors. The study ran its PCR with 60 Vbeta and 13 Jbeta primers. The table came from immunoSEQ multiplex PCR; TCRdb's copy has only in-frame clones and leaves some out. The sample has 150,000 to 200,000 clones; approximately 80% are singletons. The sequenced sample was PBMCs. All receptors come from a woman in her 50s in good health and CMV-seronegative.

The chain uses TRBV7-2 and TRBJ2-5; 8 nucleotides align to TRBD2. This CDR3 contains 15 residues. V shed 3 bases and J 5 bases; nucleotides not matched to a gene: 8. Germline V lookup: CDR1 SGHTA, CDR2 FQGNSA. In DNA, the CDR3 is TGTGCCAGCAGCTTCTGGCGGGGGGCATTGGAGACCCAGTACTTC. It translates to CASSFWRGALETQYF.

V and J are TRBV5-4 and TRBJ2-1, with 9 bases lining up with TRBD2. V dropped 4 bases and J dropped 6; count of bases not matched to a gene: 14. CDR3 length: 17 residues. Per germline, CDR1 SGHNT and CDR2 YYREEE (reference sequence). As DNA, the CDR3 is TGTGCCAGCAGCAGAGGGGTTTTGGCGGGGGGGATCAATGAGCAGTTCTTC. The encoded protein is CASSRGVLAGGINEQFF.

The rearrangement uses TRBV5-1 and TRBJ1-1, with D possibly being TRBD1 (5 bases). The V end was cut by 0 bases, the J end by 11 bases, with 14 bases between. The germline V gene encodes CDR1 SGHRS and CDR2 YFSETQ. The CDR3 contains 13 residues. CDR3 DNA sequence: TGCGCCAGCAGCTTGGTCCAGGGAGGCGATGCTTTCTTT. Its translation is CASSLVQGGDAFF.

This clone was seen only a few times. This chain joins TRBV4-1 and TRBJ2-5; the D is unclear. Deletions cut 1 base from V and 0 bases from J, with 9 bases between. The CDR3 totals 15 residues. CDR1 is MGHRA and CDR2 is YSYEKL in the germline V gene. CDR3 in amino acids: CASSQVQAYQETQYF. CDR3 bases: TGCGCCAGCAGCCAAGTGCAGGCGTACCAAGAGACCCAGTACTTC.

The CDR3 sequence: CASARDYGYTF. As DNA, the CDR3 is TGTGCCAGCGCACGGGACTATGGCTACACCTTC. The rearrangement links TRBV9 to TRBJ1-2; no firm D call. This CDR3 contains 11 residues. V lost 7 bases, J lost 3 bases, and 7 bases lay in between. CDR1 is SGDLS and CDR2 is YYNGEE in the germline V gene.

This clone was seen a few times. J is TRBJ2-1 and V is TRBV13; perhaps TRBD2 as D (7 bases). Trimming took off 1 base at V and 0 bases at J, with 13 bases between the two ends. Germline V lookup: CDR1 PRHDT, CDR2 FYEKMQ (reference sequence). The CDR3 runs 17 residues. CDR3 bases: TGTGCCAGCAGCTTAGAGGGGGGGTCCTCCTCCTACAATGAGCAGTTCTTC. As protein: CASSLEGGSSSYNEQFF. The full variable domain, rest sourced from reference TRBV13 and TRBJ2-1, is AAGVIQSPRHLIKEKRETATLKCYPIPRHDTVYWYQQGPGQDPQFLISFYEKMQSDKGSIPDRFSAQQFSDYHSELNMSSLELGDSALYFCASSLEGGSSSYNEQFFGPGTRLTVL.

V gene TRBV7-9 combines with J gene TRBJ2-5, with TRBD1 as a possible D gene (6 bases). Germline-derived CDR1 and CDR2 are SEHNR and FQNEAQ (reference sequence). This CDR3 contains 14 residues. V dropped 9 bases and J dropped 1 base, with 15 bases sitting between them. CDR3 in amino acids: CASKTTGPQETQYF. CDR3 coding DNA: TGTGCCAGTAAAACGACAGGCCCCCAAGAGACCCAGTACTTC.

This clone has a handful of counts. The V gene is TRBV2, the J gene TRBJ2-7; D unclear. Germline CDR1 SNHLY, CDR2 FYNNEI. The CDR3 sequence is 11 residues long. Trimming removed 6 bases at V and 6 bases at J, with 9 bases between. CDR3 in amino acids: CASRAGSEQYF. Here the CDR3 DNA reads TGTGCCAGCAGGGCAGGCTCCGAGCAGTACTTC.

This clone was seen a few times. The rearrangement uses TRBV14 and TRBJ2-7; 7 nucleotides agree with TRBD1. Germline values: CDR1 SGHDN, CDR2 FVKESK. Trimming took 3 bases from V and 2 from J; bases not matched to a gene: 4. The CDR3 has 14 amino acids. CDR3: CASSQLQGTYEQYF. The DNA of the CDR3 is TGTGCCAGCAGCCAGCTACAGGGGACCTACGAGCAGTACTTC.

The chain carries TRBV9 and TRBJ2-1, with 10 bases lining up with TRBD2. The CDR3 sequence is 16 residues long. Germline CDR1 reads SGDLS; CDR2 reads YYNGEE. The V gene end was trimmed by 4 bases and the J gene end by 4 bases; junction bases not matched to a gene: 8. The CDR3 reads CASSPTGTSEYNEQFF. The CDR3 DNA sequence: TGTGCCAGCAGCCCAACCGGGACTAGCGAGTACAATGAGCAGTTCTTC.

The chain couples TRBV2 to TRBJ2-5; tentative D call: TRBD1 (5 bases). The CDR3 is made up of 12 amino acids. Trimming took 3 bases from V and 9 from J, leaving 11 bases between them. Germline V gene sequence: CDR1 SNHLY, CDR2 FYNNEI. The CDR3 sequence is CASSDGAFAQYF. Written as DNA, the CDR3 is TGTGCCAGCAGTGATGGGGCCTTTGCCCAGTACTTC.

The chain employs TRBV21-1 and TRBJ2-7; the listed D gene, TRBD2, was not tested against the DNA. TRBV21-1 is shown as a pseudogene. The CDR3 consists of 16 residues. The DNA for the CDR3 is TGTGCCAGCTATAAACCGGGACTCCAATCAACCTACGAGCAGTACTTC. It codes for CASYKPGLQSTYEQYF.

CDR3 nucleotide sequence: TGCGCCAGCAGCCCTAGACAGGACGGCACAGATACGCAGTATTTT. This codes for CASSPRQDGTDTQYF. The chain combines TRBV5-1 with TRBJ2-3, with D possibly TRBD1 on 6 matching bases. The germline V gene has CDR1 SGHRS and CDR2 YFSETQ. V was cut by 4 bases and J by 1 base, with 13 bases left in between. The CDR3 spans 15 residues. Using reference TRBV5-1 and TRBJ2-3 for the parts outside the CDR3, the full variable domain is KAGVTQTPRYLIKTRGQQVTLSCSPISGHRSVSWYQQTPGQGLQFLFEYFSETQRNKGNFPGRFSGRQFSNSRSEMNVSTLELGDSALYLCASSPRQDGTDTQYFGPGTRLTVL.

The chain links TRBV28 to TRBJ2-5; TRBD1 matches at 8 bases. The CDR3 is 16 residues long. Trimming at V came to 6 bases and at J to 5 bases, leaving 14 bases not matched to a gene. Germline V gene data show CDR1 as MDHEN and CDR2 as SYDVKM. The CDR3 coding sequence is TGTGCCAGCAGGGATTTAACAGGGGGTGGGATGGAGACCCAGTACTTC. This codes for CASRDLTGGGMETQYF.

V usage is TRBV11-2 and J usage is TRBJ1-2; D is uncertain. The germline V gene encodes CDR1 SGHAT and CDR2 FQNNGV. The V and J ends lost 5 bases and 4 bases respectively, with 23 bases between them. The CDR3 contains 17 residues. The CDR3 nucleotides are TGTGCCAGCAGCACCACCCCCGAGTTGGGGAGAGGCTATGGCTACACCTTC. Translation: CASSTTPELGRGYGYTF.

The V call is TRBV2, the J call TRBJ2-7; 11 bases agree with TRBD2. The length of the CDR3 is 14 residues. The germline V gene has CDR1 SNHLY and CDR2 FYNNEI. V shed 7 bases and J 2 bases; nucleotides not matched to a gene: 4. The CDR3 region has the DNA TGTGCCAGCACCCCTAGCGGGGGGCCCTACGAGCAGTACTTC. Translating gives CASTPSGGPYEQYF. The full variable domain, with the rest looked up from reference TRBV2 and TRBJ2-7, is EPEVTQTPSHQVTQMGQEVILRCVPISNHLYFYWYRQILGQKVEFLVSFYNNEISEKSEIFDDQFSVERPDGSNFTLKIRSTKLEDSAMYFCASTPSGGPYEQYFGPGTRLTVT.

The rearrangement uses TRBV29-1 and TRBJ2-7, with no clear D. The CDR3 is made up of 13 amino acids. In germline, CDR1 is SQVTM, CDR2 ANQGSEA. V dropped 3 bases and J dropped 5 bases, with 14 bases sitting between them. CDR3 bases: TGCAGCGTTGATCGCGGCAGTAGGAACGAGCAGTACTTC. Translated, it gives CSVDRGSRNEQYF.